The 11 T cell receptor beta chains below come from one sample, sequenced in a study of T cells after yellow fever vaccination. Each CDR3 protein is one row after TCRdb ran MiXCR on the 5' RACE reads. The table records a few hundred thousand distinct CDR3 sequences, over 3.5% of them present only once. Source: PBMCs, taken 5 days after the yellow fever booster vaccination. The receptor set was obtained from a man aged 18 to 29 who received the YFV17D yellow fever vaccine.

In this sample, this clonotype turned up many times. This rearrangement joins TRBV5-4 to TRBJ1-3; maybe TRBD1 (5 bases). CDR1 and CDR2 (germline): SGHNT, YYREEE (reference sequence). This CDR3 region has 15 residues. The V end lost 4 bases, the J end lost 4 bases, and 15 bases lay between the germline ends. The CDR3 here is CASSDGAQGGNTIYF. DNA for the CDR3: TGTGCCAGCAGCGATGGGGCCCAGGGAGGAAACACCATATATTTT.

In nucleotides, the CDR3 is TGCGCCAGCAGCCAAGATCGGGCCAGGGGTTATGGCTACACCTTC. It encodes CASSQDRARGYGYTF. The chain is built from TRBV4-1 and TRBJ1-2; D is possibly TRBD1 (6 bases). The germline gives CDR1 MGHRA, CDR2 YSYEKL. This CDR3 is 15 amino acids long. Trimming stripped 0 bases from V and 5 bases from J, with 13 bases between.

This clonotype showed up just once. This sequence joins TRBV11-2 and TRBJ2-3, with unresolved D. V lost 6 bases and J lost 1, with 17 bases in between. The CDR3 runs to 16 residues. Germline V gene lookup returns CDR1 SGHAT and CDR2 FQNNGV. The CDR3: CASSIRRPSGTDTQYF. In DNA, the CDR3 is TGTGCCAGCAGTATCCGAAGACCTTCTGGCACAGATACGCAGTATTTT.

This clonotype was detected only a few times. The CDR3 DNA reads TGTGCCAGCAGCTTAAATAGGGGCTGGCAAGAGACCCAGTACTTC. Translation gives CASSLNRGWQETQYF. The chain is built from TRBV7-2 and TRBJ2-5, with a tentative D call TRBD1 (5 bases). Deletions cut 2 bases from V and 2 bases from J, with 12 bases between. Germline V gene sequence: CDR1 SGHTA, CDR2 FQGNSA. CDR3 length equals 15 residues.

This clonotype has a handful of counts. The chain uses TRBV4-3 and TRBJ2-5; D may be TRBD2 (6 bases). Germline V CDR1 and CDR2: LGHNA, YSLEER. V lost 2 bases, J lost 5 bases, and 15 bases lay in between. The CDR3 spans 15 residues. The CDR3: CASSQIPLAGETQYF. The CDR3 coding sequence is TGCGCCAGCAGCCAAATCCCTCTTGCGGGGGAGACCCAGTACTTC.

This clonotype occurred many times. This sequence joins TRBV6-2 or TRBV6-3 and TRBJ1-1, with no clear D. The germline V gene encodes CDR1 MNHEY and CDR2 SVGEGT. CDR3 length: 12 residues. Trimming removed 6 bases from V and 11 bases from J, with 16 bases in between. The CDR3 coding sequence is TGTGCCAGCAGAGGAGGAGGTTTGCGCGCTTTCTTT. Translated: CASRGGGLRAFF.

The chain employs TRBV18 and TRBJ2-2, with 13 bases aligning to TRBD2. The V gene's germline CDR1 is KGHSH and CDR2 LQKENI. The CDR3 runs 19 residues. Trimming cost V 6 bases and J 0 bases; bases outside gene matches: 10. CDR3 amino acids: CASSPKTTSGGTNTGELFF. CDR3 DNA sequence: TGTGCCAGCTCGCCTAAGACGACTAGCGGGGGGACGAACACCGGGGAGCTGTTTTTT.

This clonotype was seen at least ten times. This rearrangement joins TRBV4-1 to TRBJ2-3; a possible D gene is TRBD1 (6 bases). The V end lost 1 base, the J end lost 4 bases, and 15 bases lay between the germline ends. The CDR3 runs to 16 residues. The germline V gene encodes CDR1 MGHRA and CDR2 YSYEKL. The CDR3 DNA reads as TGCGCCAGCAGCCAAGGACTCGGACAGAGGCCAGATACGCAGTATTTT. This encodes CASSQGLGQRPDTQYF.

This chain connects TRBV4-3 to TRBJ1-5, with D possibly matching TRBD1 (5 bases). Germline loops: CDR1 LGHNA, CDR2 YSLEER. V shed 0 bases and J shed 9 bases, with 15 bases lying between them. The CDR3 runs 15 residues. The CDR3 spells CASSQDRRGLMPQHF. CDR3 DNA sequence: TGCGCCAGCAGCCAAGATAGGAGGGGCCTCATGCCCCAGCATTTT.

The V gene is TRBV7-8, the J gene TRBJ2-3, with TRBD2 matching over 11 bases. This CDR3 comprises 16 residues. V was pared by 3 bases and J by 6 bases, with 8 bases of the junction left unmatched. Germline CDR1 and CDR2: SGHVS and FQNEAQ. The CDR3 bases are TGTGCCAGCAGCTTTGGCCCTAGCGGGGGGTTTGATACGCAGTATTTT. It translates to CASSFGPSGGFDTQYF.

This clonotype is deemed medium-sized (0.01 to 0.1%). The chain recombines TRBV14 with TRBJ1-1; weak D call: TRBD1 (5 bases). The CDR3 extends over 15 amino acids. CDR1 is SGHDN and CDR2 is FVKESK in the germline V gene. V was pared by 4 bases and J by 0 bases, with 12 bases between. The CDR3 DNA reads TGTGCCAGCAGCCGGGGAGGGGCTTTGAACACTGAAGCTTTCTTT. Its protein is CASSRGGALNTEAFF.